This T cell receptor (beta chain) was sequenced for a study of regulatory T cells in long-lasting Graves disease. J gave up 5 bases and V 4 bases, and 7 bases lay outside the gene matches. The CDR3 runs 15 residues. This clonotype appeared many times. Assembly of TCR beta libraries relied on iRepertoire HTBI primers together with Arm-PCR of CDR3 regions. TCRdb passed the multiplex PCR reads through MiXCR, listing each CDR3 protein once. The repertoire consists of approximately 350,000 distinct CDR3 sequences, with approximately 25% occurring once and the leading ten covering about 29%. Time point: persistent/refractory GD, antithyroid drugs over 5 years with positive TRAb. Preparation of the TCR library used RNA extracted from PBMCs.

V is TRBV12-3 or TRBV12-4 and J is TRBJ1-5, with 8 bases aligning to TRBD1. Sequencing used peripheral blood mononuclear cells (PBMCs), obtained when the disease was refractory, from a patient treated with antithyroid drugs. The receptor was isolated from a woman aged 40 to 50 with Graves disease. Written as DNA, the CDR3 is TGTGCCAGCAGTTCGACAGGGGAGTCATATCAGCCCCAGCATTTT. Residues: CASSSTGESYQPQHF.